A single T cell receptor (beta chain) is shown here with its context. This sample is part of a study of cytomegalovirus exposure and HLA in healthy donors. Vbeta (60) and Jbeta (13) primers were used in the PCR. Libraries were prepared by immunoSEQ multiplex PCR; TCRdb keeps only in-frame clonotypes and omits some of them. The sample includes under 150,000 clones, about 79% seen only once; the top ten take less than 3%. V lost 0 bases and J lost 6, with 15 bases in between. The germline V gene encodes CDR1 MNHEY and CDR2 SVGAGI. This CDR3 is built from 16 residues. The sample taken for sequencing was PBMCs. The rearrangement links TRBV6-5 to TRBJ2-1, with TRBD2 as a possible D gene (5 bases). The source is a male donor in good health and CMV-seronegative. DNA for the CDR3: TGTGCCAGCAGTTACTCGATCTGGCTCGAGGGCAATGAGCAGTTCTTC. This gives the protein CASSYSIWLEGNEQFF.